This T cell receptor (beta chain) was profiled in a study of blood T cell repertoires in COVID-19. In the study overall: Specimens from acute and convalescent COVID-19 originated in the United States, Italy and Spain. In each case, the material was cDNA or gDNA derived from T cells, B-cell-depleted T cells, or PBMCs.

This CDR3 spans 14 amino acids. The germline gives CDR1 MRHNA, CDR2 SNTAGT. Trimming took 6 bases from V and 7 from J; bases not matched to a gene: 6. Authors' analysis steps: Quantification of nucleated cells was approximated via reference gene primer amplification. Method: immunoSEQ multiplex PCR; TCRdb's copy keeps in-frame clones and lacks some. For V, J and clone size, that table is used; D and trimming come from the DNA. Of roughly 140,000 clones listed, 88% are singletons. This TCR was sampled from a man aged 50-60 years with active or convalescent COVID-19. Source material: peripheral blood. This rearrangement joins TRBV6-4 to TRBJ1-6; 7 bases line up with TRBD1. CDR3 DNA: TGTGCCAGCAGCCAGGACAGGAAAAATTCACCCCTCCACTTT. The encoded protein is CASSQDRKNSPLHF.